The source of this T cell receptor (beta chain) is a study of shared clonotypes between healthy human individuals. This clone occurred a few times. Its antigen is not identified. Germline and junction disagree at one end, which may indicate a read error. Only Caucasian adults living in Nashville, Tennessee made up the donor group. The CDR3 sequence is 13 residues long. The V gene's germline CDR1 is LNHDA and CDR2 SQIVND (reference sequence). Regarding the study as a whole: Donors were few, which limited the genetic and exposure-history diversity represented. The naive CD4 repertoires of a handful of donors were compared, and about 5% of clonotypes were shared.

Generated by immunoSEQ multiplex PCR, the TCRdb table keeps only in-frame clones and is missing some. The sample contains under 850,000 clones, 55% to 80% of which appear only once. The sequence was collected from a woman aged 30 to 39 in good health. This chain links TRBV19 with TRBJ1-5; no reliable D call. Sequenced input: memory CD4+ T cells sorted from blood. Sample subset: CD45RA-negative fraction. CDR3 sequence reads: CASSTRINRPQHF. DNA of the CDR3: TGTGCCAGTAGTACCAGAATCAATCGGCCCCAGCATTTT.